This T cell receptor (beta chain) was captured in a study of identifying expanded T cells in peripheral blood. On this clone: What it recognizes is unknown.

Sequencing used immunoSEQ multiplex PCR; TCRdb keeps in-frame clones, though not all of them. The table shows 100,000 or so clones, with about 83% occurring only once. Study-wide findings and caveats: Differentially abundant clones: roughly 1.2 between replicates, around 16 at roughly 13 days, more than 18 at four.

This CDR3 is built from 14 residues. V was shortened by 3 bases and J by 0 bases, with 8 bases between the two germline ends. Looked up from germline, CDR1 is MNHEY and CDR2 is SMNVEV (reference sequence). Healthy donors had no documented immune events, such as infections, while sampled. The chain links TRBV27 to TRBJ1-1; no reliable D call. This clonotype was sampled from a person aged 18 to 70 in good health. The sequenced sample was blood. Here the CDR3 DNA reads TGTGCCAGCAGTTTCCAAGGGATGAACACTGAAGCTTTCTTT. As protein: CASSFQGMNTEAFF.